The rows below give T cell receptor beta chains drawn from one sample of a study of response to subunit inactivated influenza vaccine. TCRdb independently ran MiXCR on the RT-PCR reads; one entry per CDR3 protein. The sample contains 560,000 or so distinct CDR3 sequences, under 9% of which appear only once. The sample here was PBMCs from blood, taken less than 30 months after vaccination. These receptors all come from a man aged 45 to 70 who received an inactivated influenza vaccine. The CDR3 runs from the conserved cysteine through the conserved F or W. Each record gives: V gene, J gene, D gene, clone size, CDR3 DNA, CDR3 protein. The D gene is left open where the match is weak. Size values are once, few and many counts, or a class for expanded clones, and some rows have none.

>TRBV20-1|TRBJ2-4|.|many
TGCAGTGCTAGAGATCGGATGGGAATAGCCAAAAACATTCAGTACTTC
CSARDRMGIAKNIQYF
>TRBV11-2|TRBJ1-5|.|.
TGTGCCAGCAGCTTAGACTCGACGGTGAATCAGCCCCAGCATTTT
CASSLDSTVNQPQHF
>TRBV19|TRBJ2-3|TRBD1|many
TGTGCCAGTAGTATCGGACAGGCGACAGATACGCAGTATTTT
CASSIGQATDTQYF
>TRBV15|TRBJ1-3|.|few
TGTGCCACCAGCAGAGGGGGGACTGGAAACACCATATATTTT
CATSRGGTGNTIYF
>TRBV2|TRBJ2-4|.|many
TGTGCCAGCAGTGTTGGGCAGAAAAACATTCAGTACTTC
CASSVGQKNIQYF
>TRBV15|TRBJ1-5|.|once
TGTGCCACCAGCAGAGATTTCGGAAATCAGCCCCAGCATTTT
CATSRDFGNQPQHF
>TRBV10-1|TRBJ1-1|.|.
TGCGCCAGCAGTGCTCGACAGACGAACACTGAAGCTTTCTTT
CASSARQTNTEAFF
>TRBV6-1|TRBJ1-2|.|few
TGTGCCAGCAGTGAAGACCCGGGGCGAAAAAGCTATGGCTACACCTTC
CASSEDPGRKSYGYTF
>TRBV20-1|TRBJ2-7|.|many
TGCAGTGCTAGAGATAGGGGTGTTTGGACCGACTCCTACGAGCAGTACTTC
CSARDRGVWTDSYEQYF
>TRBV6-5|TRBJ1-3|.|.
TGTGCCAGCAGTTACTCGATTGCTGGTAGCTCTGGAAACACCATATATTTT
CASSYSIAGSSGNTIYF
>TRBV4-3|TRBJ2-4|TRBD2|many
TGCGCCAGCAGCCAAGTCAGTAGTAGCGGGAGCGCTTACATTCAGTACTTC
CASSQVSSSGSAYIQYF
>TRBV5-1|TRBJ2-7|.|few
TGCGCCAGCAGCTTGTGGGGCGACGGCGAGCAGTACTTC
CASSLWGDGEQYF
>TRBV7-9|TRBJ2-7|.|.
TGTGCCAGCAGCTTAGGGGCCCACAACGAGCAGTACTTC
CASSLGAHNEQYF
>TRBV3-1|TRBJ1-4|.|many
TGTGCCAGCAGCCAAGGGCTACAGATACTTGAAAAACTGTTTTTT
CASSQGLQILEKLFF
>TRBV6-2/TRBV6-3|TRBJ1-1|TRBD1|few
TGTGCCAGCAGAGAGAGACAGGGCACTGAAGCTTTCTTT
CASRERQGTEAFF
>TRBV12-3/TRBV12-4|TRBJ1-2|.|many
TGTGCCAGCACCCTGAGCCAGGGGTCCTATGGCTACACCTTC
CASTLSQGSYGYTF
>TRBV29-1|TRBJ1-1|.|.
TGCAGCGTTGGTTGGGCAGGGGAAGCTTTCTTT
CSVGWAGEAFF
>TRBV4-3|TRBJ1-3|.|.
TGCGCCAGCAGCCAAGGGTCGTTTGCAGGGGGAAACACCATATATTTT
CASSQGSFAGGNTIYF
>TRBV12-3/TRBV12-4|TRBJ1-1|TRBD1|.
TGTGCCAGCAGTCCCTGGACAGGGCCGAACACTGAAGCTTTCTTT
CASSPWTGPNTEAFF
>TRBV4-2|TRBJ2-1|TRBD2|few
TGTGCCAGCAGCCGGCGGCTAGCGGCGGAAAATGAGCAGTTCTTC
CASSRRLAAENEQFF
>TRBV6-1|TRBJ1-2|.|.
TGTGCCAGCACCTGGGGGACCCTCTCCGGTGGAGGCTACACCTTC
CASTWGTLSGGGYTF
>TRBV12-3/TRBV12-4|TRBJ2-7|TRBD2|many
TGTGCCAGCAGTTGGTCTAGCGGAGCCTACGAGCAGTACTTC
CASSWSSGAYEQYF
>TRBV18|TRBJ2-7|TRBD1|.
TGTGCCAGCTCACCCGTAGGGACAGGGGGCTACGAGCAGTACTTC
CASSPVGTGGYEQYF
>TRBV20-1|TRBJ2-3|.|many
TGCAGTGCTAGAGATGGGCACTCACGAGCAGATACGCAGTATTTT
CSARDGHSRADTQYF
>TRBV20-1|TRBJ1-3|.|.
TGCAGTGCTAGAAACGGGTTGCTCTCTGGAAACACCATATATTTT
CSARNGLLSGNTIYF
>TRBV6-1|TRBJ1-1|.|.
TGTGCCAGCAGTGGTTCAGGGGTTCTGGCTTTCTTT
CASSGSGVLAFF
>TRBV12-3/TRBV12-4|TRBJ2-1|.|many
TGTGCCAGCAGTCTAGACTTCAGGTCGTTCTTC
CASSLDFRSFF
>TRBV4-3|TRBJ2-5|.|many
TGCGCCAGCAGCCAAGCGGCCCGGGGGGAGACCCAGTACTTC
CASSQAARGETQYF
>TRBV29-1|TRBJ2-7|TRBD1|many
TGCAGCGTCCTAACCGGGACAGCCTACGAGCAGTACTTC
CSVLTGTAYEQYF
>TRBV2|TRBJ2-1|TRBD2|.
TGTGCCAGCAGTGTCGTCCGGGGAGGGTATGAGCAGTTCTTC
CASSVVRGGYEQFF
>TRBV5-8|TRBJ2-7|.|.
TGTGCCAGCAGCTTGGGGGAGAGGCAGTACTTC
CASSLGERQYF
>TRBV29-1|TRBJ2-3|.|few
TGCAGCGTTTCGGAGCAATCAGATACGCAGTATTTT
CSVSEQSDTQYF
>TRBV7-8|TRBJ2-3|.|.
TGTGCCAGCAGCTTATGGACGGAACCCACAGATACGCAGTATTTT
CASSLWTEPTDTQYF
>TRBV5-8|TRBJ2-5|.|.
TGTGCCAGCAGCCGTAGACAGATCCAAGAGACCCAGTACTTC
CASSRRQIQETQYF
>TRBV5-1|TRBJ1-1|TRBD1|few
TGCGCCAGCAGCTCCCAGGGGGGGTGGACTGAAGCTTTCTTT
CASSSQGGWTEAFF
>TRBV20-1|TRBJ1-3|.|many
TGCGCCAAAGGAGAGACTGGAAACACCATATATTTT
CAKGETGNTIYF
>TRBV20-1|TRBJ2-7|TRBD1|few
TGCAGTGCTGCCGGGACAGGGGCCTACGAGCAGTACTTC
CSAAGTGAYEQYF
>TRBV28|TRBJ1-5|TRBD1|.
TGTGCCAGCAGTCCCGACCCGACAGGGGGTCGGCAGCCCCAGCATTTT
CASSPDPTGGRQPQHF
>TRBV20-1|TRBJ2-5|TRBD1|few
TGCAGTGCTAGAGAGGGCAGGGGGAGCCAAGAGACCCAGTACTTC
CSAREGRGSQETQYF
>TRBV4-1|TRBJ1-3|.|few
TGCGCCAGCAGCCAAGATGACAGCATCTCTGGAAACACCATATATTTT
CASSQDDSISGNTIYF
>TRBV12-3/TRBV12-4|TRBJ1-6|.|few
TGTGCCAGCAGGGACCCGGGGTCACCCCTCCACTTT
CASRDPGSPLHF
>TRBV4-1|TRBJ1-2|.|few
TGCGCCAGCAGCCAAGATCCGCAGATAAACTATGGCTACACCTTC
CASSQDPQINYGYTF